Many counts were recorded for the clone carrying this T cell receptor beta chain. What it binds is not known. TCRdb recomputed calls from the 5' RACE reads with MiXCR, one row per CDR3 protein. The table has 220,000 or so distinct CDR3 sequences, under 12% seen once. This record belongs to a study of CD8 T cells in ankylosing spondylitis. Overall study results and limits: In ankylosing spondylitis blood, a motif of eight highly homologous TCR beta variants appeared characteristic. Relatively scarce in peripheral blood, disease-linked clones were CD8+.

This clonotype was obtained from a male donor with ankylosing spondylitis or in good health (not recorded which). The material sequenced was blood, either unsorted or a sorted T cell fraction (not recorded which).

The CDR3 DNA reads as TGTGCCACCAGCAGTGAGGGGTCGGGTCAGCCCCAGCATTTT. As protein: CATSSEGSGQPQHF. V and J are TRBV15 and TRBJ1-5, with a weak D call TRBD1 (5 bases). Trimming removed 3 bases from V and 6 bases from J, with 12 bases in between. The germline CDR1 and CDR2 sequences are LNHNV and YYDKDF (reference sequence). This CDR3 contains 14 residues. Combining the CDR3 with reference TRBV15 and TRBJ1-5 gives the whole variable domain DAMVIQNPRYQVTQFGKPVTLSCSQTLNHNVMYWYQQKSSQAPKLLFHYYDKDFNNEADTPDNFQSRRPNTSFCFLDIRSPGLGDTAMYLCATSSEGSGQPQHFGDGTRLSIL.